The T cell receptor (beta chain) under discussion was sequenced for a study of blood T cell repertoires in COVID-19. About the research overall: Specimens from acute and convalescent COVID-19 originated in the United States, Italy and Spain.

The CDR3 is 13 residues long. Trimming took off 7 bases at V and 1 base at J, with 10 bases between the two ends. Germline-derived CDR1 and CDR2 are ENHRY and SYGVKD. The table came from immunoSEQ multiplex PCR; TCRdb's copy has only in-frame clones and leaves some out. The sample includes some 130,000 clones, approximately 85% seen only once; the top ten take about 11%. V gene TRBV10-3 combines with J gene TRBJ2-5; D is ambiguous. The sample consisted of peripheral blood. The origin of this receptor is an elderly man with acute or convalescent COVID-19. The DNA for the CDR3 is TGTGCCATCACTTCTAACAGCCAAGAGACCCAGTACTTC. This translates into CAITSNSQETQYF.